The entry below describes one T cell receptor (beta chain). Its matching antigen is unknown. Using immunoSEQ multiplex PCR, the repertoire was profiled, and TCRdb retains in-frame clones only, with some absent. Of around 97,000 clones in the sample, roughly 91% are singletons; the top ten hold around 4.8%. These data come from a study of T cell responses to AZD1222 COVID-19 vaccine. Study results and caveats: Breadth and depth of Spike-specific TCRs rose after two AZD1222 doses. Nearly half of the spike-specific TCRs reportedly recognize variant regions that carry no mutations. Baseline seropositives among AZD1222 recipients totaled only 6 or 7. Donors in the cohort were predominantly white British and more often female, and clonal diversity was possibly underestimated.

Germline CDR1 and CDR2: MGHRA and YSYEKL. Trimming took 0 bases from V and 3 from J, leaving 12 bases between them. The CDR3 sequence is 15 residues long. This receptor was identified in an adult in good health. V gene TRBV4-1 combines with J gene TRBJ2-7, with unresolved D. The sequences come from peripheral blood, collected on day 0 of AZD1222 vaccination. CDR3: CASSQDMSTVYEQYF. The CDR3 nucleotides are TGCGCCAGCAGCCAAGACATGAGCACAGTCTACGAGCAGTACTTC.